This T cell receptor beta chain was recorded in a study of T cells after yellow fever vaccination. Germline V gene sequence: CDR1 MGHRA, CDR2 YSYEKL. The CDR3 has 18 residues. Trimming cost V 4 bases and J 7 bases; bases outside gene matches: 18. TCRdb reprocessed the 5' RACE reads with MiXCR, giving one entry per CDR3 protein. The table lists 65,000 to 70,000 distinct CDR3 sequences, under 6.5% of them singletons, with 2.2% in the top ten. This clonotype has at least ten counts. The material was CD4+ T cells sorted from PBMCs, obtained around 14 days after the first yellow fever vaccination. The clonotype comes from a man between 18 and 29 years old who received the YFV17D yellow fever vaccine. The rearrangement uses TRBV4-1 and TRBJ1-4, with 7 bases matching TRBD1. This CDR3 reads CASSRDRQGISLGEKLFF. Written as DNA, the CDR3 is TGCGCCAGCAGCCGGGATAGACAGGGTATCTCACTCGGTGAAAAACTGTTTTTT.